A selection of T cell receptor beta chains follows, all from one sample in a study of T cells expressing NK-cell markers. Each CDR3 protein gets one entry in TCRdb, which reprocessed the 5' RACE reads and gives no DNA. In total, the table holds about 390,000 distinct CDR3 sequences. Sequenced: blood T cells: a sorted CD56 or NKG2C T cell subset, CD4+ or CD8+ T cells, or bulk PBMC T cells (not recorded which). Receptors were obtained from a woman in her forties or fifties in good health. CDR3s include the opening cysteine and the closing phenylalanine or tryptophan.

j_call v_call cdr3_aa
TRBJ2-5 TRBV24-1 CATSRTFQETQYF
TRBJ2-5 TRBV2 CASSVGGWETQYF
TRBJ1-4 TRBV6-2/TRBV6-3 CASEQGEKLFF
TRBJ2-3 TRBV10-3 CAISGGSGDTQYF
TRBJ2-7 TRBV6-5 CASRSQLRDEQYF
TRBJ1-5 TRBV5-1 CASSLDGFPQHF
TRBJ2-1 TRBV24-1 CATSISGRVNEQFF
TRBJ2-3 TRBV24-1 CATSPQREGTDTQYF
TRBJ2-3 TRBV3-1 CASNTGTISSTDTQYF
TRBJ2-7 TRBV7-2 CASSPESAHEQYF
TRBJ2-1 TRBV6-1 CASSKLGTSGSARFF
TRBJ2-1 TRBV12-5 CASGLAAGGRYEQFF
TRBJ2-1 TRBV20-1 CSARGLLTSDPSNEQFF
TRBJ2-1 TRBV24-1 CATQPPRDSGNEQFF
TRBJ2-1 TRBV6-1 CASSEAPPGPRQFF
TRBJ2-1 TRBV5-1 CASSFGIGGNEQFF
TRBJ2-1 TRBV19 CASSGRGGNEQFF
TRBJ2-1 TRBV4-2 CASSESSASPYNEQFF
TRBJ1-1 TRBV21-1 CASISPTVGNTEAFF
TRBJ2-1 TRBV29-1 CSARTSGRNNEQFF
TRBJ2-7 TRBV19 CASSRGLAPRSYEQYF
TRBJ2-1 TRBV18 CASSPLPGSSYNEQFF
TRBJ2-3 TRBV6-2/TRBV6-3 CASILSGTDTQYF
TRBJ2-5 TRBV28 CASSRLADMQETQYF
TRBJ2-1 TRBV27 CASSPLTSGEGEQFF
TRBJ1-1 TRBV6-2/TRBV6-3 CASSFDREAEAFF
TRBJ2-2 TRBV29-1 CSVEVTKTPGGELFF
TRBJ2-7 TRBV29-1 CSVVGGTGFYEQYF
TRBJ2-7 TRBV18 CASSSNGVNYEQYF
TRBJ2-1 TRBV20-1 CSARESAGGSYNEQFF
TRBJ1-2 TRBV5-1 CASSLAVQGGHGYTF
TRBJ2-1 TRBV4-1 CASHSYNEQFF
TRBJ1-1 TRBV7-2 CASSLGGGTARTAFF